This T cell receptor beta chain was identified during a study of human T cells and chemical hapten exposure. This CDR3 comprises 19 residues. Losses at the gene ends were 1 base for V and 2 bases for J; bases not matched to a gene: 15. CDR1 is DFQATT, CDR2 SNEGSKA, per germline (reference sequence). The time point is: patch test 3, about 24 weeks after DPC sensitization. Noted treatment: therapeutic diphenylcyclopropenone sensitization with weekly scalp DPC. Unseparated into fractions, whole blood served as the source from which total RNA was extracted. One entry per CDR3 protein, called by TCRdb with MiXCR from the RACE reads. The table records 40,000 or so distinct CDR3 sequences, roughly 13% of them present only once. Whole-study findings and limits: Clustering by CDR3 similarity yielded significantly more large clusters from expanded TCRs than controls.

This clonotype was seen at least ten times. Its antigen is not known. This chain connects TRBV20-1 to TRBJ1-4, with TRBD1 matching over 8 bases. The receptor was derived from a woman in her 40s with alopecia areata. Some clones in this sample may be carry-over from other donors' samples. The sample was whole blood, taken in connection with sensitization to the hapten diphenylcyclopropenone (DPC). The CDR3 loop reads CSARGPRDRINLTNEKLFF. The CDR3 DNA follows: TGCAGTGCTAGAGGCCCACGGGACAGGATTAATCTGACTAATGAAAAACTGTTTTTT.